These 5 T cell receptor beta chains were sequenced from one sample in a study of blood T cell repertoires in COVID-19. Produced via immunoSEQ multiplex PCR; TCRdb's table is partial and in-frame only. Among under 300,000 clones, 70% to 85% were seen once, and the ten largest hold approximately 4%. Sequencing input: peripheral blood. The receptors originated from a woman aged 40 to 50 with active or convalescent COVID-19.

The chain joins TRBV7-9 to TRBJ1-4; D is perhaps TRBD1 (5 bases). The CDR3 is made up of 14 amino acids. V was shortened by 0 bases and J by 8 bases, with 10 bases between the two germline ends. Germline-derived CDR1 and CDR2 are SEHNR and FQNEAQ (reference sequence). The CDR3: CASSLAGGVEKLFF. The CDR3 DNA sequence: TGTGCCAGCAGCTTAGCCGGGGGGGTGGAAAAACTGTTTTTT.

The chain is built from TRBV5-5 and TRBJ2-2, with 8 bases matching TRBD1. Germline V CDR1 and CDR2: SGHKS, YYEKEE (reference sequence). The length of the CDR3 is 16 residues. V dropped 4 bases and J dropped 4; count of bases not matched to a gene: 9. The CDR3 loop is CASSPRAGGGTGELFF. The CDR3 DNA reads as TGTGCCAGCAGCCCGCGGGCAGGGGGCGGCACCGGGGAGCTGTTTTTT.

The chain joins TRBV5-1 to TRBJ1-5, with D perhaps TRBD1 (5 bases). The ends were cut back, 3 bases at V and 0 bases at J, with 10 bases in the middle. The length of the CDR3 is 15 residues. Germline V gene data show CDR1 as SGHRS and CDR2 as YFSETQ. CDR3: CASSSGGSSNQPQHF. The CDR3 nucleotides read TGCGCCAGCAGCTCCGGGGGGTCTAGCAATCAGCCCCAGCATTTT.

The chain joins TRBV19 to TRBJ2-3; a weak D match, TRBD1 (5 bases). Per the germline V gene, CDR1 is LNHDA and CDR2 is SQIVND (reference sequence). The CDR3 extends over 14 amino acids. The V gene lost 6 bases and the J gene lost 0 bases, with 10 bases spanning the gap. The CDR3 sequence is CASRQVASTDTQYF. The CDR3 DNA sequence: TGTGCCAGTAGACAGGTCGCTAGCACAGATACGCAGTATTTT. Full variable domain (remainder filled in from reference TRBV19 and TRBJ2-3): DGGITQSPKYLFRKEGQNVTLSCEQNLNHDAMYWYRQDPGQGLRLIYYSQIVNDFQKGDIAEGYSVSREKKESFPLTVTSAQKNPTAFYLCASRQVASTDTQYFGPGTRLTVL.

J is TRBJ2-3 and V is TRBV27, with D possibly TRBD1 on 6 matching bases. Trimming cost V 6 bases and J 0 bases, with 19 bases left between them. CDR3 length: 17 residues. Looked up from germline, CDR1 is MNHEY and CDR2 is SMNVEV (reference sequence). In nucleotides, the CDR3 is TGTGCCAGCAGAGACAGGAAAACTTCCCCCAGCACAGATACGCAGTATTTT. Amino acid sequence: CASRDRKTSPSTDTQYF.